This passage covers 24 T cell receptor beta chains from one sample sequenced in a study of T cell responses to AZD1222 COVID-19 vaccine. Repertoires were generated with immunoSEQ multiplex PCR, while TCRdb's copy carries only in-frame clones and drops some. The table shows about 130,000 clones, with around 85% occurring only once. The source material was peripheral blood, sampled 28 days after the second dose of the MenACWY control vaccine. All receptors derive from an adult who received the MenACWY meningococcal vaccine as a control.

J is TRBJ1-3 and V is TRBV5-5; possible D gene TRBD1, 5 bases. With 0 bases removed from V and 0 bases from J, the gap between germline ends came to 13 bases. Germline V gene lookup returns CDR1 SGHKS and CDR2 YYEKEE (reference sequence). This CDR3 is built from 17 residues. CDR3 amino acids: CASSLERQSFSGNTIYF. DNA of the CDR3: TGTGCCAGCAGCTTGGAGAGACAGAGCTTCTCTGGAAACACCATATATTTT.

This chain links TRBV28 with TRBJ1-2, with D hard to call. With 2 bases removed from V and 7 bases from J, the gap between germline ends came to 14 bases. Germline CDR1 MDHEN, CDR2 SYDVKM. The CDR3 has 14 amino acids. In nucleotides, the CDR3 is TGTGCCAGCAGTTTAAGACAAAAGGTCGGTGGCTACACCTTC. It is translated as CASSLRQKVGGYTF.

The gene calls are TRBV5-1 and TRBJ1-4, with a weak D call TRBD1 (5 bases). CDR1 is SGHRS and CDR2 is YFSETQ in the germline V gene. The germline V and J ends were trimmed by 0 bases and 5 bases, with 8 bases remaining between them. This CDR3 spans 14 amino acids. The CDR3 region is CASSLAQGNEKLFF. In DNA form, the CDR3 reads TGCGCCAGCAGCTTGGCTCAGGGCAATGAAAAACTGTTTTTT.

J is TRBJ1-6 and V is TRBV5-4; maybe TRBD1 (5 bases). CDR3 length: 15 residues. Germline CDR1 SGHNT, CDR2 YYREEE (reference sequence). The V end was cut by 0 bases, the J end by 8 bases, with 12 bases between. The DNA of the CDR3 is TGTGCCAGCAGCTTGGAGGCAGGGCGAGATTCACCCCTCCACTTT. Translation: CASSLEAGRDSPLHF.

The V and J genes are TRBV5-1 and TRBJ1-1; D might be TRBD1 (5 bases). The CDR3 runs 14 residues. Per germline, CDR1 SGHRS and CDR2 YFSETQ. The V end was cut by 2 bases, the J end by 5 bases, with 13 bases between. In nucleotides, the CDR3 is TGCGCCAGCAGCTTATCCGGGACGAAGACTGAAGCTTTCTTT. Amino acid sequence: CASSLSGTKTEAFF.

This chain connects TRBV19 to TRBJ2-1, with 7 bases identical to TRBD1. V trimming: 3 bases; J trimming: 5 bases; junction bases outside the gene matches: 4. Germline V lookup: CDR1 LNHDA, CDR2 SQIVND (reference sequence). This CDR3 is built from 14 residues. The DNA for the CDR3 is TGTGCCAGTAGTATCCGTCAGGGGGACAATGAGCAGTTCTTC. Translated, it gives CASSIRQGDNEQFF.

This chain connects TRBV7-9 to TRBJ2-2, with no clear D. The CDR3 has 15 residues. Trimming removed 1 base from V and 4 bases from J, with 10 bases in between. Germline V gene lookup returns CDR1 SEHNR and CDR2 FQNEAQ (reference sequence). CDR3 in DNA: TGTGCCAGCAGCTTAGATTGGAAGGGCACCGGGGAGCTGTTTTTT. Amino acids: CASSLDWKGTGELFF.

The chain is built from TRBV13 and TRBJ2-1; D may be TRBD2 (6 bases). The CDR3 runs to 18 residues. Deletions cut 3 bases from V and 0 bases from J, with 18 bases between. Germline loops: CDR1 PRHDT, CDR2 FYEKMQ (reference sequence). CDR3 region: CASSFTPPLASSYNEQFF. The CDR3 DNA reads TGTGCCAGCAGCTTCACTCCCCCCCTAGCGTCCTCCTACAATGAGCAGTTCTTC.

The genes are TRBV3-1 (or the pseudogene TRBV3-2) and TRBJ2-3; the D is unclear. V was shortened by 1 base and J by 1 base, with 9 bases between the two germline ends. The CDR3 is 15 amino acids. The germline CDR1 and CDR2 sequences are LGHDT and YNNKEL (reference sequence). CDR3 bases: TGTGCCAGCAGCCAAGGGTCCCCCCGCACAGATACGCAGTATTTT. Translation gives CASSQGSPRTDTQYF.

The rearrangement uses TRBV24-1 and TRBJ2-3, with TRBD1 matching 9 bases. From germline, CDR1 is KGHDR and CDR2 SFDVKD. V dropped 1 base and J dropped 3; count of bases not matched to a gene: 7. This CDR3 contains 17 residues. The CDR3, as DNA: TGTGCCACCAGTGATTTTCCTGGGACAGGGAGTACAGATACGCAGTATTTT. Amino acid sequence: CATSDFPGTGSTDTQYF.

The CDR3 region is CASSPPNTEAFF. In DNA, the CDR3 is TGTGCCAGCAGCCCCCCGAACACTGAAGCTTTCTTT. V and J are TRBV6-6 and TRBJ1-1; D gene uncertain. The V gene's germline CDR1 is MNHNY and CDR2 SVGAGI (reference sequence). V shed 6 bases and J shed 1 base, with 6 bases lying between them. The CDR3 is 12 amino acids.

The rearrangement joins TRBV6-4 to TRBJ1-4, with 7 bases fitting TRBD1. There are 16 residues in the CDR3. Trimming at V came to 9 bases and at J to 3 bases, leaving 13 bases not matched to a gene. Germline loops: CDR1 MRHNA, CDR2 SNTAGT. CDR3 in amino acids: CARSGGGLLSNEKLFF. The CDR3 bases are TGTGCCAGGTCGGGAGGGGGCCTCTTATCTAATGAAAAACTGTTTTTT.

The DNA for the CDR3 is TGTGCCAGCAGTTTAAGGACAGATACGCAGTATTTT. Its translation is CASSLRTDTQYF. This sequence joins TRBV12-3 or TRBV12-4 and TRBJ2-3; D unclear. The CDR3 has 12 residues. V was pared by 2 bases and J by 3 bases, with 3 bases between.

This sequence joins TRBV5-1 and TRBJ2-2; D is perhaps TRBD1 or TRBD2 (5 bases each). In germline, CDR1 is SGHRS, CDR2 YFSETQ. The ends were cut back, 3 bases at V and 2 bases at J, with 17 bases in the middle. The CDR3 has 17 amino acids. The CDR3, as DNA: TGCGCCAGCAGCTGGGGGTTCAGACAGAGCAACACCGGGGAGCTGTTTTTT. It yields the protein CASSWGFRQSNTGELFF.

V and J are TRBV28 and TRBJ1-2, with D hard to call. V gave up 6 bases and J gave up 4 bases, with 12 bases separating them. The germline gives CDR1 MDHEN, CDR2 SYDVKM. This CDR3 has 13 amino acids. As DNA, the CDR3 is TGTGCCAGCAGCCTAACACGGATCTATGGCTACACCTTC. Amino acids: CASSLTRIYGYTF.

The V and J genes are TRBV15 and TRBJ1-3; tentative D call: TRBD1 (5 bases). Per germline, CDR1 LNHNV and CDR2 YYDKDF (reference sequence). The V end lost 0 bases, the J end lost 0 bases, and 15 bases lay between the germline ends. The CDR3 extends over 18 amino acids. The CDR3 sequence is CATSRDSGPRVSGNTIYF. The CDR3 DNA reads TGTGCCACCAGCAGAGATTCGGGACCTAGAGTCTCTGGAAACACCATATATTTT.

V and J are TRBV3-1 (or the pseudogene TRBV3-2) and TRBJ1-2; possibly TRBD1 for D (5 bases). The germline V gene encodes CDR1 LGHDT and CDR2 YNNKEL (reference sequence). There are 14 residues in the CDR3. Trimming took 1 base from V and 3 from J, leaving 9 bases between them. The CDR3 sequence is CASSQGAGYYGYTF. Here the CDR3 DNA reads TGTGCCAGCAGCCAAGGAGCAGGGTACTATGGCTACACCTTC.

The chain is built from TRBV24-1 and TRBJ1-5; D perhaps matches TRBD1 (6 bases). Germline V gene data show CDR1 as KGHDR and CDR2 as SFDVKD. V was shortened by 7 bases and J by 2 bases, with 14 bases between the two germline ends. There are 15 residues in the CDR3. For the CDR3, the DNA is TGTGCCACCAGCAGTGCAGGGGAGGGCAATCAGCCCCAGCATTTT. Translated: CATSSAGEGNQPQHF.

The chain recombines TRBV6-1 with TRBJ1-5; TRBD1 matches 7 bases. The CDR3 runs 15 residues. Losses at the gene ends were 6 bases for V and 0 bases for J; bases not matched to a gene: 5. Germline lookup yields CDR1 MNHNS and CDR2 SASEGT. CDR3 sequence reads: CASSRDRDSNQPQHF. The DNA for the CDR3 is TGTGCCAGCAGCCGAGACAGGGATAGCAATCAGCCCCAGCATTTT.

The chain links TRBV9 to TRBJ1-3; D remains ambiguous. Germline CDR1 reads SGDLS; CDR2 reads YYNGEE. This CDR3 is built from 14 residues. The ends were cut back, 2 bases at V and 0 bases at J, with 6 bases in the middle. CDR3 in amino acids: CASSVRTSGNTIYF. The CDR3 DNA is TGTGCCAGCAGCGTTCGTACCTCTGGAAACACCATATATTTT. The variable domain in full, completed from reference TRBV9 and TRBJ1-3, reads DSGVTQTPKHLITATGQRVTLRCSPRSGDLSVYWYQQSLDQGLQFLIQYYNGEERAKGNILERFSAQQFPDLHSELNLSSLELGDSALYFCASSVRTSGNTIYFGEGSWLTVV.

The chain carries TRBV6-1 and TRBJ2-7; 8 bases agree with TRBD2. J was trimmed by 2 bases and V by 3 bases; bases with no gene match: 6. The germline CDR1 and CDR2 sequences are MNHNS and SASEGT. CDR3 length: 15 amino acids. The CDR3 DNA reads as TGTGCCAGCAGTGAGGGGCGGGGGGAGACCTACGAGCAGTACTTC. Its translation: CASSEGRGETYEQYF.

The gene calls are TRBV6-5 and TRBJ1-6; no clear D. This CDR3 is 15 amino acids long. The germline V and J ends were trimmed by 5 bases and 3 bases, with 11 bases remaining between them. The germline V gene encodes CDR1 MNHEY and CDR2 SVGAGI. DNA of the CDR3: TGTGCCAGCAGTCGAACGACAAGCTATAATTCACCCCTCCACTTT. This sequence encodes CASSRTTSYNSPLHF.

The chain recombines TRBV10-2 with TRBJ1-1; D unresolved. The V end lost 4 bases, the J end lost 3 bases, and 9 bases lay between the germline ends. The length of the CDR3 is 13 residues. Per germline, CDR1 WSHSY and CDR2 SAAADI. CDR3 sequence: CASSVGLDTEAFF. CDR3 bases: TGCGCCAGCAGTGTCGGTCTGGACACTGAAGCTTTCTTT.

The chain is built from TRBV5-1 and TRBJ1-4; D unresolved. The CDR3 loop spans 17 amino acids. V was clipped by 2 bases and J by 0 bases, with 14 bases between them. CDR1 SGHRS and CDR2 YFSETQ come from the germline V gene. The CDR3 DNA sequence: TGCGCCAGCAGCTTTGGCGGATTGGGTGCAACTAATGAAAAACTGTTTTTT. Amino acid sequence: CASSFGGLGATNEKLFF. Complete variable domain (other parts from reference TRBV5-1 and TRBJ1-4): KAGVTQTPRYLIKTRGQQVTLSCSPISGHRSVSWYQQTPGQGLQFLFEYFSETQRNKGNFPGRFSGRQFSNSRSEMNVSTLELGDSALYLCASSFGGLGATNEKLFFGSGTQLSVL.